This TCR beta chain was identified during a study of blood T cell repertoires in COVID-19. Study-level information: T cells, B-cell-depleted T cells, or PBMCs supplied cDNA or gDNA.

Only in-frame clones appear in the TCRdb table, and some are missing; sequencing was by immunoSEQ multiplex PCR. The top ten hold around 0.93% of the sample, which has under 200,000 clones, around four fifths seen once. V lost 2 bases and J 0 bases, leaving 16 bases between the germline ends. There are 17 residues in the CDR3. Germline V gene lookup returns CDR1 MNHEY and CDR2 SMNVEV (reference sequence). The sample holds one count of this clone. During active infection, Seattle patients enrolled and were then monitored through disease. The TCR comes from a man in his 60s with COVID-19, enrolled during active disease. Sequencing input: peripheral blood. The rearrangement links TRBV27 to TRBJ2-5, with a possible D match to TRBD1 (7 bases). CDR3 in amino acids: CASSLKRPGGNQETQYF. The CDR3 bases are TGTGCCAGCAGTTTAAAAAGGCCAGGGGGGAACCAAGAGACCCAGTACTTC.